This T cell receptor beta chain was observed in a study of CD8+ T cells in alopecia areata. Turning to the study itself: Each of the treated patients was given oral tofacitinib, 5 to 10 mg twice daily, for moderate-to-severe alopecia areata. Treated patients were scored for severity by percent of scalp affected.

As to this clone: At one end the junction does not follow the germline gene, possibly because of a read error.

Extracted RNA was reverse transcribed, and the resulting cDNA served as sequencing template. This table comes from immunoSEQ multiplex PCR, and its TCRdb copy is limited to in-frame clones, with some not included. The sample has some 200,000 clones, about three fifths seen once. Germline assignment: CDR1 GTSNPN and CDR2 SVGIG (reference sequence). The CDR3 runs to 12 residues. Treatment here: oral pan-JAK inhibitor, 5-10 mg twice daily. The TCR sequence derives from a human donor with alopecia areata. Sample: CD4+ T cells sorted from blood, taken at week 24, from a patient treated with tofacitinib. The chain links TRBV30 to TRBJ2-7; 7 nucleotides match TRBD2. Here the CDR3 DNA reads TGTGCCTGGAGTGTACGGGGGGATACGACGCACTTC. It is translated as CAWSVRGDTTHF.